This T cell receptor beta chain was obtained from a study of T-cell reconstitution after alpha-beta-depleted transplantation in children listed by TCRdb under 2016. Regarding the study in general: T-cell immune reconstitution after TCRalphabeta/CD19-depleted allogeneic hematopoietic cell transplantation in children was quantitatively tracked in the study by means of TCR repertoire profiling.

Libraries were built with PCR. TCRdb shows the sequencer as Illumina HiSeq 2500. TCR libraries were prepared with molecular barcoding, using unique molecular identifiers to normalize TCRbeta repertoire quantification. Using fastp trimming at Q25 and MiXCR clonotype assembly, TCRdb reanalyzed the public sequencing data and kept in-frame beta chains. Every CDR3 protein is listed once, alongside the most common genes and DNA of its rows. A total of about 240,000 distinct CDR3 sequences appear in this sample, around 12% of them only once. The ten biggest clones cover around 3% of the sample. The CDR3 covers 17 residues, taking in both the cysteine and the phenylalanine. Only the CDR3 DNA stays, 51 bases, in frame from base 1. The germline V gene gives CDR1 as SGHTA and CDR2 as FQGNSA. V is reduced by 5 bases and J by 5 bases, leaving a spacing of 21 bases between them. A note on this clonotype: It lacks a known antigen. A much larger clone lies a single base off, so this may be a read error.

The chain employs TRBV7-2 and TRBJ2-2; the D gene is possibly TRBD1, with 6 bases matching. The TCR was taken from a human donor who donated a stem cell graft to a child with acute lymphoblastic leukemia. Sequencing used PBMCs from the stem cell graft donor, obtained from the stem cell graft. CDR3 reads: CASSTPAGPGVTGELFF. The DNA reads as follows: TGTGCCAGCAGCACTCCCGCAGGGCCAGGGGTAACCGGGGAGCTGTTTTTT.